The 17 T cell receptor beta chains presented below share a single source sample, sequenced in a study of T-cell reconstitution after alpha-beta-depleted transplantation in children. This sample's TCRbeta library carried unique molecular identifier barcodes. TCRdb recomputed calls from the PCR reads with MiXCR, one row per CDR3 protein. In the table there are hundreds of thousands of distinct CDR3 sequences, under 9.5% of which are singletons. The source material was PBMCs from the stem cell graft donor, sampled from the stem cell graft. The origin of the receptors is a human donor who donated a stem cell graft to a child with acute lymphoblastic leukemia.

This clonotype was observed a few times. This chain uses TRBV6-1 with TRBJ1-6; TRBD1 matches 7 bases. The V gene end was trimmed by 6 bases and the J gene end by 7 bases; junction bases not matched to a gene: 6. The CDR3 contains 14 residues. Germline lookup yields CDR1 MNHNS and CDR2 SASEGT. Here the CDR3 DNA reads TGTGCCAGCAGAGGGACAGCGATGAATTCACCCCTCCACTTT. As protein: CASRGTAMNSPLHF.

This clonotype came up a few times. The J gene is TRBJ2-3, the V gene TRBV11-2, with 8 positions matching TRBD2. This CDR3 has 18 amino acids. Trimming at V came to 5 bases and at J to 2 bases, leaving 15 bases not matched to a gene. CDR1 is SGHAT, CDR2 FQNNGV, per germline. The chain's CDR3 is CASSPHRSGGGNTDTQYF. As DNA, the CDR3 is TGTGCCAGCAGCCCACACCGGTCCGGGGGGGGCAACACAGATACGCAGTATTTT. Drawing the rest from reference TRBV11-2 and TRBJ2-3, the complete variable domain is EAGVAQSPRYKIIEKRQSVAFWCNPISGHATLYWYQQILGQGPKLLIQFQNNGVVDDSQLPKDRFSAERLKGVDSTLKIQPAKLEDSAVYLCASSPHRSGGGNTDTQYFGPGTRLTVL.

Ten or more counts support this clonotype. CDR3 coding DNA: TGTGCCAGCAGTTTCTTCGGCACTGAAGCTTTCTTT. It is translated as CASSFFGTEAFF. The gene calls are TRBV6-5 and TRBJ1-1; D remains ambiguous. V gave up 4 bases and J gave up 4 bases, with 7 bases separating them. The CDR3 has 12 residues. Germline CDR1 MNHEY, CDR2 SVGAGI.

This clonotype was seen a few times. CDR3: CASMVLAETDTQYF. In nucleotides, the CDR3 is TGTGCCAGCATGGTACTAGCGGAAACAGATACGCAGTATTTT. V usage is TRBV6-5 and J usage is TRBJ2-3; 8 bases line up with TRBD2. The CDR3 has 14 amino acids. Germline lookup yields CDR1 MNHEY and CDR2 SVGAGI. The V segment lost 7 bases and the J segment 3 bases; nucleotides outside the gene matches: 6.

This clonotype was recorded many times. The rearrangement joins TRBV9 to TRBJ2-1; possible D gene TRBD2, 6 bases. Per the germline V gene, CDR1 is SGDLS and CDR2 is YYNGEE. The CDR3 runs 18 residues. Trimming took 0 bases from V and 4 from J, leaving 20 bases between them. The CDR3, as DNA: TGTGCCAGCAGCGTAGGGATTGGGGAGGCAGCCCTTTACAATGAGCAGTTCTTC. This sequence encodes CASSVGIGEAALYNEQFF.

This clonotype was detected a few times. V gene TRBV4-2 combines with J gene TRBJ1-2, with D uncertain. The CDR3 is made up of 18 amino acids. Germline CDR1 and CDR2: LGHNA and YNFKEQ. Trimming took 0 bases from V and 8 from J, leaving 25 bases between them. In DNA form, the CDR3 reads TGTGCCAGCAGCCAAGAGGTAAAGGGTCCGGCGGTATGGCCGGGCTACACCTTC. As protein: CASSQEVKGPAVWPGYTF.

The chain uses TRBV12-5 and TRBJ2-1, with TRBD2 identical over 8 bases. Germline CDR1 and CDR2: LGHNT and FRNRAP. The V and J ends lost 5 bases and 3 bases, in that order; junction bases with no gene match: 12. The CDR3 is 17 amino acids. CDR3 DNA sequence: TGTGCTAGTGGTGGGCCAGGGCGGGGGGACTACTACAATGAGCAGTTCTTC. This gives the protein CASGGPGRGDYYNEQFF.

The sample holds a few counts of this clonotype. V is TRBV5-1 and J is TRBJ2-5; weak D call: TRBD1 (5 bases). Germline V lookup: CDR1 SGHRS, CDR2 YFSETQ. CDR3 length equals 14 residues. The germline V and J ends were trimmed by 1 base and 1 base, with 8 bases remaining between them. The CDR3 region has the DNA TGCGCCAGCAGCTTGAGGGGCCCCCAAGAGACCCAGTACTTC. Translating gives CASSLRGPQETQYF.

The V and J genes are TRBV5-1 and TRBJ2-1; D gene uncertain. V dropped 0 bases and J dropped 0 bases, with 7 bases sitting between them. CDR1 is SGHRS, CDR2 YFSETQ, per germline. There are 15 residues in the CDR3. The CDR3 sequence: CASSLVEISYNEQFF. The CDR3, as DNA: TGCGCCAGCAGCTTGGTAGAGATCTCCTACAATGAGCAGTTCTTC.

This clonotype was counted many times. The chain employs TRBV6-1 and TRBJ1-5; 11 nucleotides agree with TRBD1. The CDR3 is made up of 15 amino acids. V lost 7 bases to trimming and J lost 4 bases; unmatched junction nucleotides: 6. Germline V gene sequence: CDR1 MNHNS, CDR2 SASEGT. CDR3 region: CASTEGDRGNQPQHF. The DNA for the CDR3 is TGTGCCAGCACCGAAGGGGACAGGGGGAATCAGCCCCAGCATTTT.

The chain joins TRBV4-3 to TRBJ2-5; 8 nucleotides line up with TRBD1. V dropped 1 base and J dropped 4; count of bases not matched to a gene: 5. Germline V gene sequence: CDR1 LGHNA, CDR2 YSLEER. The CDR3 runs to 15 residues. CDR3 sequence: CASSQGAGGGETQYF. The CDR3 DNA reads as TGCGCCAGCAGCCAAGGTGCAGGGGGCGGAGAGACCCAGTACTTC.

V usage is TRBV4-2 and J usage is TRBJ1-4, with a possible D match to TRBD1 (5 bases). This CDR3 is built from 14 residues. Per germline, CDR1 LGHNA and CDR2 YNFKEQ. V gave up 3 bases and J gave up 8 bases, with 13 bases separating them. The chain's CDR3 is CASSQGAEGEKLFF. The DNA of the CDR3 is TGTGCCAGCAGCCAGGGAGCCGAGGGGGAAAAACTGTTTTTT.

This clonotype was observed at least ten times. The gene calls are TRBV9 and TRBJ2-1, with 7 bases fitting TRBD2. J lost 7 bases, V lost 0 bases, and 7 bases had no gene match. The germline gives CDR1 SGDLS, CDR2 YYNGEE. The CDR3 has 15 residues. This chain's CDR3 is CASSVARGGYNEQFF. In nucleotides, the CDR3 is TGTGCCAGCAGCGTAGCACGGGGAGGGTATAATGAGCAGTTCTTC.

The table lists this clonotype with many counts. This chain uses TRBV12-5 with TRBJ2-3, with a weak D call TRBD1 (5 bases). Germline CDR1 reads LGHNT; CDR2 reads FRNRAP. The CDR3 has 13 residues. Trimming removed 1 base at V and 6 bases at J, with 8 bases between. The DNA of the CDR3 is TGTGCTAGTGGTTTGGCCAAGGGGGATACGCAGTATTTT. Translated: CASGLAKGDTQYF.

This clonotype has ten or more counts. The V call is TRBV5-1, the J call TRBJ2-1; possible D gene TRBD1, 5 bases. V was pared by 4 bases and J by 6 bases, with 20 bases between. This CDR3 contains 16 residues. From germline, CDR1 is SGHRS and CDR2 YFSETQ. CDR3 protein: CASSIRQIHMSNEQFF. The DNA for the CDR3 is TGCGCCAGCAGCATAAGACAGATACATATGTCCAATGAGCAGTTCTTC.

There are many counts of this clonotype. This chain joins TRBV5-1 and TRBJ2-7, with 8 bases fitting TRBD2. V was clipped by 2 bases and J by 0 bases; unmatched bases: 13. The CDR3 is 18 amino acids. Looked up from germline, CDR1 is SGHRS and CDR2 is YFSETQ. The CDR3 DNA is TGCGCCAGCAGCTTACGTCCCTCAGAGCGGGGGAGCTCCTACGAGCAGTACTTC. It is translated as CASSLRPSERGSSYEQYF. The whole variable domain, filled in from reference TRBV5-1 and TRBJ2-7, reads KAGVTQTPRYLIKTRGQQVTLSCSPISGHRSVSWYQQTPGQGLQFLFEYFSETQRNKGNFPGRFSGRQFSNSRSEMNVSTLELGDSALYLCASSLRPSERGSSYEQYFGPGTRLTVT.

The sample holds one count of this clonotype. This rearrangement joins TRBV7-8 to TRBJ1-2; the D gene is possibly TRBD1 (6 bases). V lost 0 bases and J lost 0, with 17 bases in between. The length of the CDR3 is 18 residues. Germline V gene data show CDR1 as SGHVS and CDR2 as FQNEAQ. The CDR3 sequence: CASSLAGGQSNSNYGYTF. DNA of the CDR3: TGTGCCAGCAGCTTAGCGGGTGGACAGAGTAATTCTAACTATGGCTACACCTTC.